This T cell receptor (beta chain) was captured in a study of shared clonotypes between healthy human individuals. Overall study context: Donor ages ranged 18 to 49 years: a couple of women, a few men.

The genomic DNA of each subset was split evenly across several immunoSEQ plates. Libraries were prepared by immunoSEQ multiplex PCR; TCRdb keeps only in-frame clonotypes and omits some of them. The table lists 800,000 to 950,000 clones, around 96% of them singletons, with roughly 0.23% in the top ten. Germline CDR1 is MGHDK and CDR2 is SYGVNS. This CDR3 is built from 12 residues. V lost 8 bases to trimming and J lost 4 bases, with 9 bases between them. Naive CD8 cells were CD45RO-negative, positively selected for CCR7, excluding terminally differentiated effector memory CD45RA+ cells. Adult Caucasians living in Nashville, Tennessee made up all of the donors.

The receptor was isolated from a man aged 25-45 years in good health. The sample consisted of naive CD8+ T cells sorted from blood. The genes are TRBV25-1 and TRBJ2-1, with D possibly being TRBD2 (5 bases). The CDR3 DNA is TGTGCCAGCGGCCGCGGGTACAATGAGCAGTTCTTC. It specifies CASGRGYNEQFF. Looking up the rest from reference TRBV25-1 and TRBJ2-1 gives the full variable domain: EADIYQTPRYLVIGTGKKITLECSQTMGHDKMYWYQQDPGMELHLIHYSYGVNSTEKGDLSSESTVSRIRTEHFPLTLESARPSHTSQYLCASGRGYNEQFFGPGTRLTVL.